Included here is one T cell receptor (beta chain) sequence, with context. Whole-blood total RNA was extracted without T cell sorting. Following a re-call of the 5' RACE reads, TCRdb has one entry per CDR3 protein and lacks DNA. Its table lists about 160,000 distinct CDR3 sequences. This CDR3 is built from 15 residues. Germline lookup yields CDR1 LGHNA and CDR2 YSLEER. This specimen belongs to a study of monozygotic twins with inflammatory bowel disease. This sequence originates from a human donor with ulcerative colitis or Crohn's disease, or a healthy co-twin of an affected twin (not recorded which). The rearrangement uses TRBV4-3 and TRBJ1-4; without DNA, the TCRdb call of TRBD1 cannot be checked. Sequencing was carried out using blood. The chain's CDR3 is CASSHTGTENEKLFF.